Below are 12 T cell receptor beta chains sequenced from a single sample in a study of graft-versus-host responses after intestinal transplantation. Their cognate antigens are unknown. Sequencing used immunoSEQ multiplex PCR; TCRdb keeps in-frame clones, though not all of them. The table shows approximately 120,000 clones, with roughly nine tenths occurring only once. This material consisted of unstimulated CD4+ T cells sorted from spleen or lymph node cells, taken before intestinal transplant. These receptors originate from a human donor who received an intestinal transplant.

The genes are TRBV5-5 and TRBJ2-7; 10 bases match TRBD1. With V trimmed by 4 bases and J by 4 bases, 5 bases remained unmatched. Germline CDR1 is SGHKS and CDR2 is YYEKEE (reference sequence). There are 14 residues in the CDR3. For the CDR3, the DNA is TGTGCCAGCAGCGGGACAGGGGCCCTATACGAGCAGTACTTC. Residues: CASSGTGALYEQYF.

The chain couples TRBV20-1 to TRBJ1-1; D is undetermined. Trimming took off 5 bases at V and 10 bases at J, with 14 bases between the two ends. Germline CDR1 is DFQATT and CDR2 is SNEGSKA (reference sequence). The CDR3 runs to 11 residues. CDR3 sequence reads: CSAFHFPGAFF. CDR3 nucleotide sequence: TGCAGTGCTTTTCACTTCCCGGGAGCTTTCTTT.

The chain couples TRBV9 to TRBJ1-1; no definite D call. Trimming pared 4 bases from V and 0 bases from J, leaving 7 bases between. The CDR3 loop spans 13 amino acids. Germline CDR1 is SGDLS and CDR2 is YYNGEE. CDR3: CASSLWMNTEAFF. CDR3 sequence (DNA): TGTGCCAGCAGCTTATGGATGAACACTGAAGCTTTCTTT.

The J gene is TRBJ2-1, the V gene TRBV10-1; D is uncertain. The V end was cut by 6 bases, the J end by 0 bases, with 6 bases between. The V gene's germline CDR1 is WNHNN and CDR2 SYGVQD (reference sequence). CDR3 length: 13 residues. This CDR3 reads CASSGDSYNEQFF. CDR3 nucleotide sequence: TGCGCCAGCAGCGGAGACTCCTACAATGAGCAGTTCTTC.

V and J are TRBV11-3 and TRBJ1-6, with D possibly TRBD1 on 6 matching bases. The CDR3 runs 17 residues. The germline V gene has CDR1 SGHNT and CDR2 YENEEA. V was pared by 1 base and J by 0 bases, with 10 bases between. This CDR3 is CASSLGQDSSYNSPLHF. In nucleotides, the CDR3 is TGTGCCAGCAGCTTAGGGCAGGACAGCTCCTATAATTCACCCCTCCACTTT.

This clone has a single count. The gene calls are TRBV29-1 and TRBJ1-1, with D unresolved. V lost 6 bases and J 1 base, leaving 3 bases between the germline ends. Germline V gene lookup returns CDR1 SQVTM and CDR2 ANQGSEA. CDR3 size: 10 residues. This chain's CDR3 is CSVRNTEAFF. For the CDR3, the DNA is TGCAGCGTAAGGAACACTGAAGCTTTCTTT.

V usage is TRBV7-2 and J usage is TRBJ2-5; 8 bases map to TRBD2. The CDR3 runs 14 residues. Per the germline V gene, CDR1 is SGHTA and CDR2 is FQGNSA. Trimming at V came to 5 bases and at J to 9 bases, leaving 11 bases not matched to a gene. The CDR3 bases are TGTGCCAGCAGCACCGGGACTCGGGAGGGGGCCCAGTACTTC. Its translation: CASSTGTREGAQYF.

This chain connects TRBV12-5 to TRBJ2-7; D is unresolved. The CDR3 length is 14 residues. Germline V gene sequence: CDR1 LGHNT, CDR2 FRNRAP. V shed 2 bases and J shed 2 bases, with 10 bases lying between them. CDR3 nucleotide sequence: TGTGCTAGTGGTTTGACAAGAGGTCCCTACGAGCAGTACTTC. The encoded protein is CASGLTRGPYEQYF. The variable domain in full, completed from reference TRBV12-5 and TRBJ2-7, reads DARVTQTPRHKVTEMGQEVTMRCQPILGHNTVFWYRQTMMQGLELLAYFRNRAPLDDSGMPKDRFSAEMPDATLATLKIQPSEPRDSAVYFCASGLTRGPYEQYFGPGTRLTVT.

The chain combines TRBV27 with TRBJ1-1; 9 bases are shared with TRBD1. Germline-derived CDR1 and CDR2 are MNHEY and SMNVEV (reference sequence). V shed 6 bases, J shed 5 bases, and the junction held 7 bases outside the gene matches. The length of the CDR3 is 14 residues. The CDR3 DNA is TGTGCCAGCAGGCCACAGGGGGCCAAAACTGAAGCTTTCTTT. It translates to CASRPQGAKTEAFF.

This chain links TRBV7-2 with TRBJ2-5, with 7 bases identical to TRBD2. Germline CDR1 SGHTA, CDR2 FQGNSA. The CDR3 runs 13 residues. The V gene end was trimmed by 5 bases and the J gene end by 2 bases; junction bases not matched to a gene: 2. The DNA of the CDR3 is TGTGCCAGCAGCATGGGGGGGCAAGAGACCCAGTACTTC. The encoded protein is CASSMGGQETQYF.

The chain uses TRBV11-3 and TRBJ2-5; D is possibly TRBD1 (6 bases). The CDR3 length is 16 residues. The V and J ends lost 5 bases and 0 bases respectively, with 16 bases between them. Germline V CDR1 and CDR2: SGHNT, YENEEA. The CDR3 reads CASSDRDKLYQETQYF. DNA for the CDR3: TGTGCCAGCAGCGACCGGGACAAACTGTACCAAGAGACCCAGTACTTC. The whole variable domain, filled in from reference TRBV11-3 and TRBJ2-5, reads EAGVVQSPRYKIIEKKQPVAFWCNPISGHNTLYWYLQNLGQGPELLIRYENEEAVDDSQLPKDRFSAERLKGVDSTLKIQPAELGDSAVYLCASSDRDKLYQETQYFGPGTRLLVL.

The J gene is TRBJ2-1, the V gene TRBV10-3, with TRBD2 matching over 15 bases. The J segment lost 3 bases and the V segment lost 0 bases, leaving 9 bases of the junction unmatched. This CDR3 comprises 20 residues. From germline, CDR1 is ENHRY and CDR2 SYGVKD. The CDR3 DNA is TGTGCCATCAGTGAGTCGCAAGGACTAGCGGGGGGGCTCGGCTACAATGAGCAGTTCTTC. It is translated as CAISESQGLAGGLGYNEQFF.